One sample yielded the 29 T cell receptor beta chains listed below, sequenced in a study of cytomegalovirus exposure and HLA in healthy donors. The PCR made use of 60 Vbeta and 13 Jbeta primers. Profiling relied on immunoSEQ multiplex PCR, and the TCRdb table lists in-frame clones only, not all of them. The sample lists roughly 120,000 clones; 79% were seen once. The source material was PBMCs. These TCRs come from a young man in good health and CMV-seropositive.

This clone was picked up one time. The chain recombines TRBV7-9 with TRBJ2-3, with D possibly being TRBD2 (5 bases). The ends were cut back, 1 base at V and 6 bases at J, with 14 bases in the middle. This CDR3 is built from 15 residues. CDR1 is SEHNR and CDR2 is FQNEAQ in the germline V gene (reference sequence). Written as DNA, the CDR3 is TGTGCCAGCAGCTTAGGAGGGAGTAGGTTTGATACGCAGTATTTT. Its translation is CASSLGGSRFDTQYF.

This clone was seen a single time. The chain has TRBV4-2 and TRBJ1-1, with TRBD1 identical over 9 bases. The trim removed 0 bases at V and 5 bases at J, leaving 4 bases unmatched. Germline CDR1 reads LGHNA; CDR2 reads YNFKEQ. The CDR3 has 15 residues. Here the CDR3 reads CASSQDDDRGTEAFF. CDR3 bases: TGTGCCAGCAGCCAAGATGACGACAGGGGGACTGAAGCTTTCTTT.

This clone was counted a single time. J is TRBJ2-1 and V is TRBV28, with TRBD2 as a possible D gene (6 bases). CDR1 MDHEN and CDR2 SYDVKM come from the germline V gene. CDR3 length equals 17 residues. Trimming left V 5 bases short and J 0 bases short, with 17 bases between. DNA for the CDR3: TGTGCCAGCAGTAGAGACCGGGACTTTCACTCCTACAATGAGCAGTTCTTC. This encodes CASSRDRDFHSYNEQFF.

In nucleotides, the CDR3 is TGTGCCAGCAGCTCAGGAGGACAGTACACTGAAGCTTTCTTT. Translation: CASSSGGQYTEAFF. The V gene is TRBV7-3, the J gene TRBJ1-1, with a tentative D call TRBD1 (6 bases). V was pared by 4 bases and J by 3 bases, with 12 bases between. This CDR3 has 14 amino acids. Germline lookup yields CDR1 SGHTA and CDR2 FQGTGA.

This chain connects TRBV28 to TRBJ2-2; TRBD2 matches at 8 bases. With V trimmed by 11 bases and J by 3 bases, 11 bases remained unmatched. The CDR3 contains 15 residues. CDR1 and CDR2 from the germline V gene are MDHEN and SYDVKM. The CDR3 region has the DNA TGTGCCTACAGAGCGGGAGTCGCCGACACCGGGGAGCTGTTTTTT. The encoded protein is CAYRAGVADTGELFF.

The V gene is TRBV7-3, the J gene TRBJ2-7; tentatively, D is TRBD1 (5 bases). The V end was cut by 4 bases, the J end by 2 bases, with 12 bases between. Germline V gives CDR1 SGHTA, CDR2 FQGTGA. This CDR3 has 14 amino acids. CDR3 bases: TGTGCCAGCAGCTCCTTTGACAGACCCTACGAGCAGTACTTC. Its translation: CASSSFDRPYEQYF.

Details on this clone: The junction departs from the called germline gene at one end, perhaps through a read error. V usage is TRBV7-9 and J usage is TRBJ1-1; TRBD1 matches at 7 bases. In germline, CDR1 is SEHNR, CDR2 FQNEAQ (reference sequence). This CDR3 contains 14 residues. The CDR3 sequence: CSSSLMTGSTEAFF. The CDR3 DNA reads TGTTCCAGCAGCTTAATGACAGGGTCCACTGAAGCTTTCTTT.

V gene TRBV21-1 combines with J gene TRBJ1-1; TRBD1, the table's D call, was not compared with the DNA. TRBV21-1 is classified as a pseudogene. The CDR3 loop spans 16 amino acids. In DNA form, the CDR3 reads TGTGCCAGCAGCAAAGAAACAGGGGCGAGGAGCACTGAAGCTTTCTTT. Translated: CASSKETGARSTEAFF.

This chain uses TRBV6-5 with TRBJ1-1; D ambiguous. This CDR3 region has 15 residues. Trimming cost V 2 bases and J 4 bases, with 14 bases left between them. The germline CDR1 and CDR2 sequences are MNHEY and SVGAGI. CDR3 residues: CASSYAAPTGTEAFF. Written as DNA, the CDR3 is TGTGCCAGCAGTTACGCCGCCCCCACGGGCACTGAAGCTTTCTTT.

Of note for this clone: Sequence at one end of the junction differs from germline and may be a read error. The same CDR3 is also encoded by other DNA sequences in this sample. The rearrangement uses TRBV7-2 and TRBJ1-6, with D possibly TRBD1 on 5 matching bases. The CDR3 contains 16 residues. Per the germline V gene, CDR1 is SGHTA and CDR2 is FQGNSA. In nucleotides, the CDR3 is TGCGCCGGCCGAAATGGGCAGGGATCCGTGAATTCACCCCTCCACTTT. It specifies CAGRNGQGSVNSPLHF.

This chain links TRBV7-2 with TRBJ1-5, with 12 bases matching TRBD1. The CDR3 length is 19 residues. Germline CDR1 and CDR2: SGHTA and FQGNSA. After removal of 5 bases from V and 0 bases from J, the junction contained 11 bases not matched to a gene. CDR3 sequence reads: CASSHGTGTGGNSNQPQHF. Here the CDR3 DNA reads TGTGCCAGCAGCCACGGCACCGGGACAGGGGGCAATAGCAATCAGCCCCAGCATTTT.

The rearrangement uses TRBV4-2 and TRBJ2-5, with D tentatively TRBD2 (6 bases). The CDR3 has 14 residues. With 0 bases removed from V and 7 bases from J, the gap between germline ends came to 12 bases. CDR1 is LGHNA, CDR2 YNFKEQ, per germline. The CDR3 here is CASSQDRVGGTQYF. CDR3 bases: TGTGCCAGCAGCCAAGATCGGGTCGGGGGGACCCAGTACTTC.

The J gene is TRBJ2-5, the V gene TRBV9; 8 nucleotides match TRBD1. Germline V gene data show CDR1 as SGDLS and CDR2 as YYNGEE. This CDR3 has 17 residues. The V and J ends lost 2 bases and 2 bases, in that order; junction bases with no gene match: 11. The CDR3 protein is CASSVGYRDRSQETQYF. In DNA form, the CDR3 reads TGTGCCAGCAGCGTGGGATACCGGGACAGGAGTCAAGAGACCCAGTACTTC.

The sample holds one count of this clone. CDR3 sequence: CASPGGVQETQYF. DNA for the CDR3: TGTGCCAGTCCAGGGGGTGTCCAAGAGACCCAGTACTTC. The chain joins TRBV2 to TRBJ2-5; 7 bases line up with TRBD1. There are 13 residues in the CDR3. V was pared by 9 bases and J by 1 base, with 5 bases of the junction left unmatched. CDR1 is SNHLY and CDR2 is FYNNEI in the germline V gene.

This rearrangement joins TRBV4-1 to TRBJ2-3, with a weak D call TRBD1 (5 bases). The V end was cut by 7 bases, the J end by 1 base, with 12 bases between. The CDR3 consists of 14 residues. CDR1 is MGHRA, CDR2 YSYEKL, per germline. This CDR3 reads CASNTIGGTDTQYF. In nucleotides, the CDR3 is TGCGCCAGCAACACGATAGGGGGCACAGATACGCAGTATTTT.

The rearrangement joins TRBV29-1 to TRBJ2-5; 10 bases map to TRBD2. Trimming removed 2 bases from V and 5 bases from J; junction bases left unmatched: 2. Germline V lookup: CDR1 SQVTM, CDR2 ANQGSEA. The CDR3 covers 13 residues. CDR3 amino acids: CSVELAGAETQYF. The CDR3 region has the DNA TGCAGCGTTGAACTAGCGGGAGCTGAGACCCAGTACTTC. Full variable domain (rest looked up from reference TRBV29-1 and TRBJ2-5): SAVISQKPSRDICQRGTSLTIQCQVDSQVTMMFWYRQQPGQSLTLIATANQGSEATYESGFVIDKFPISRPNLTFSTLTVSNMSPEDSSIYLCSVELAGAETQYFGPGTRLLVL.

The chain combines TRBV5-1 with TRBJ2-3, with 14 bases matching TRBD2. The CDR3 is made up of 17 amino acids. The junction had 5 bases not matched to a gene; V was cut back by 3 bases and J by 2 bases. CDR1 and CDR2 from the germline V gene are SGHRS and YFSETQ. CDR3 protein: CASSYGTSGGHTDTQYF. The DNA for the CDR3 is TGCGCCAGCAGCTACGGGACTAGCGGGGGCCACACAGATACGCAGTATTTT. The full variable domain, its missing parts supplied by reference TRBV5-1 and TRBJ2-3, is KAGVTQTPRYLIKTRGQQVTLSCSPISGHRSVSWYQQTPGQGLQFLFEYFSETQRNKGNFPGRFSGRQFSNSRSEMNVSTLELGDSALYLCASSYGTSGGHTDTQYFGPGTRLTVL.

V is TRBV28 and J is TRBJ1-4; weak D call: TRBD1 (5 bases). The CDR3 consists of 15 residues. Per the germline V gene, CDR1 is MDHEN and CDR2 is SYDVKM. V shed 6 bases and J shed 2 bases, with 13 bases lying between them. The CDR3 region is CASSPPGFTNEKLFF. The CDR3 DNA is TGTGCCAGCAGCCCCCCAGGGTTCACTAATGAAAAACTGTTTTTT.

J is TRBJ2-1 and V is TRBV11-1, with TRBD1 identical over 8 bases. The trim removed 5 bases at V and 8 bases at J, leaving 5 bases unmatched. This CDR3 contains 13 residues. Germline V gene lookup returns CDR1 SGHAT and CDR2 FQDESV (reference sequence). CDR3 nucleotides: TGTGCCAGCAGCCCTCAGGGGGCCTATGAGCAGTTCTTC. Translation gives CASSPQGAYEQFF. The full variable domain, its missing parts supplied by reference TRBV11-1 and TRBJ2-1, is EAEVAQSPRYKITEKSQAVAFWCDPISGHATLYWYRQILGQGPELLVQFQDESVVDDSQLPKDRFSAERLKGVDSTLKIQPAELGDSAMYLCASSPQGAYEQFFGPGTRLTVL.

J is TRBJ1-2 and V is TRBV4-2; 9 nucleotides match TRBD1. This CDR3 has 15 residues. Trimming removed 2 bases from V and 4 bases from J; junction bases left unmatched: 5. In germline, CDR1 is LGHNA, CDR2 YNFKEQ. The CDR3 region is CASSQWDREGYGYTF. CDR3 DNA: TGTGCCAGCAGCCAATGGGACAGGGAGGGCTATGGCTACACCTTC.

The chain joins TRBV5-1 to TRBJ2-3; the D gene is possibly TRBD1 (6 bases). Trimming took 4 bases from V and 4 from J, leaving 19 bases between them. CDR1 and CDR2 from the germline V gene are SGHRS and YFSETQ. The CDR3 contains 16 residues. The CDR3 nucleotides read TGCGCCAGCAGCGGGCAGGGGAAAGCTTGGCCAGATACGCAGTATTTT. This codes for CASSGQGKAWPDTQYF. The full variable domain, completed using reference TRBV5-1 and TRBJ2-3, is KAGVTQTPRYLIKTRGQQVTLSCSPISGHRSVSWYQQTPGQGLQFLFEYFSETQRNKGNFPGRFSGRQFSNSRSEMNVSTLELGDSALYLCASSGQGKAWPDTQYFGPGTRLTVL.

J is TRBJ2-7 and V is TRBV9; 9 nucleotides line up with TRBD1. Losses at the gene ends were 2 bases for V and 2 bases for J; bases not matched to a gene: 5. This CDR3 spans 15 amino acids. Per germline, CDR1 SGDLS and CDR2 YYNGEE. This CDR3 is CASSVYRGQTYEQYF. As DNA, the CDR3 is TGTGCCAGCAGCGTTTACAGGGGGCAAACCTACGAGCAGTACTTC.

The CDR3 sequence is CAWAPTSYEQFF. CDR3 nucleotides: TGTGCCTGGGCCCCTACCTCCTATGAGCAGTTCTTC. V usage is TRBV30 and J usage is TRBJ2-1, with D uncertain. The CDR3 is made up of 12 amino acids. The ends were cut back, 5 bases at V and 8 bases at J, with 13 bases in the middle. The germline gives CDR1 GTSNPN, CDR2 SVGIG (reference sequence).

CDR3 coding DNA: TGCGCCAGCAGTAGAGACTCTGGGGCCAACGTCCTGACTTTC. Encoded protein: CASSRDSGANVLTF. V and J are TRBV5-1 and TRBJ2-6; no clear D. The V end lost 5 bases, the J end lost 0 bases, and 6 bases lay between the germline ends. This CDR3 has 14 residues. The germline V gene has CDR1 SGHRS and CDR2 YFSETQ.

Points on this clone: A junction end diverges from the germline sequence, so it may reflect a read error. The chain has TRBV4-1 and TRBJ2-4; the D gene is possibly TRBD1 (5 bases). The CDR3 is 18 residues long. From germline, CDR1 is MGHRA and CDR2 YSYEKL. The CDR3: CASSQGREGVIAKNSQYF. The CDR3, as DNA: TGCGCCAGCAGCCAAGGAAGAGAAGGGGTTATAGCCAAAAACAGTCAGTACTTC.

This clone was counted once. This sequence joins TRBV28 and TRBJ2-3; 10 nucleotides line up with TRBD2. CDR1 is MDHEN and CDR2 is SYDVKM in the germline V gene. V was clipped by 9 bases and J by 1 base; unmatched bases: 7. The CDR3 consists of 15 residues. CDR3 DNA: TGTGCCAGTTTCACCCTAGCGGGGGGCACAGATACGCAGTATTTT. Protein sequence: CASFTLAGGTDTQYF.

This clone came up once. This rearrangement joins TRBV30 to TRBJ1-2; no definite D call. V lost 0 bases and J lost 11, with 10 bases in between. Germline V gene lookup returns CDR1 GTSNPN and CDR2 SVGIG (reference sequence). This CDR3 comprises 11 residues. The CDR3 spells CAWSVPGFYTF. CDR3 bases: TGTGCCTGGAGTGTACCAGGCTTTTACACCTTC.

This chain links TRBV28 with TRBJ1-1, with a possible D match to TRBD1 (6 bases). Germline assignment: CDR1 MDHEN and CDR2 SYDVKM. The V gene lost 2 bases and the J gene lost 1 base, with 11 bases spanning the gap. The CDR3 extends over 15 amino acids. The CDR3 bases are TGTGCCAGCAGTTTAGGTCCAGGGGCGAACACTGAAGCTTTCTTT. This translates into CASSLGPGANTEAFF.

In its sample, this clone was seen a few times. The chain combines TRBV28 with TRBJ2-7; the D gene is possibly TRBD1 (6 bases). The germline gives CDR1 MDHEN, CDR2 SYDVKM. The CDR3 runs to 15 residues. The ends were cut back, 6 bases at V and 1 base at J, with 16 bases in the middle. This CDR3 is CASRPNRAQSYEQYF. Here the CDR3 DNA reads TGTGCCAGCAGGCCCAACAGGGCCCAATCCTACGAGCAGTACTTC.